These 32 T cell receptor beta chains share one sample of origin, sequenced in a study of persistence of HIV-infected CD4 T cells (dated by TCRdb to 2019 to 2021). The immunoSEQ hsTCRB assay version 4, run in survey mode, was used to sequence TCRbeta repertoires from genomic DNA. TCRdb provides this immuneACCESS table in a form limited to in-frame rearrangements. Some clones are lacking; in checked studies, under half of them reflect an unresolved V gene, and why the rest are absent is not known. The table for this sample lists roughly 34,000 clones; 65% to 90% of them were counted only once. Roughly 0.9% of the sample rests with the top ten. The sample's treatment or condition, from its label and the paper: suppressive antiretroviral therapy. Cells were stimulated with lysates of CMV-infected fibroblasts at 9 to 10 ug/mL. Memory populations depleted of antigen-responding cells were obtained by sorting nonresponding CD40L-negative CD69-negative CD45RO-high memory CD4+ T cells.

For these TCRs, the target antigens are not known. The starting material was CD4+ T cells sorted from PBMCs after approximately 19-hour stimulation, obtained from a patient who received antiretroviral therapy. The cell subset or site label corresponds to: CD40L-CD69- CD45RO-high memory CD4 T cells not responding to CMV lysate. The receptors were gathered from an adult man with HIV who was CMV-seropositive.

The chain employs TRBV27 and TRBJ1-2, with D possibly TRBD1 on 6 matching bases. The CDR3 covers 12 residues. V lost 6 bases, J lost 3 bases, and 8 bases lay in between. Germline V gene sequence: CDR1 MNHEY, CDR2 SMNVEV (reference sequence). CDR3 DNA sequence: TGTGCCAGCAGGGCAGGGGACTATGGCTACACCTTC. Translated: CASRAGDYGYTF.

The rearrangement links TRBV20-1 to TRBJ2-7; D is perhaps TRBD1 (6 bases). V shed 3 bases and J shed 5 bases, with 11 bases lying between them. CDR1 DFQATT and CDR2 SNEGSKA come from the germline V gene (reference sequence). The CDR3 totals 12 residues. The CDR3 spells CSASQTGNEQYF. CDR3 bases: TGCAGTGCTAGTCAAACAGGGAACGAGCAGTACTTC.

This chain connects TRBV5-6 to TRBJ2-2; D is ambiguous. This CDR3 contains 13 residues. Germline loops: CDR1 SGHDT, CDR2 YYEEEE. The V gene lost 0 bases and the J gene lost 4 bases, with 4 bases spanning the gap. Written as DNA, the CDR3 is TGTGCCAGCAGCTTGGCGGGCACCGGGGAGCTGTTTTTT. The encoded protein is CASSLAGTGELFF.

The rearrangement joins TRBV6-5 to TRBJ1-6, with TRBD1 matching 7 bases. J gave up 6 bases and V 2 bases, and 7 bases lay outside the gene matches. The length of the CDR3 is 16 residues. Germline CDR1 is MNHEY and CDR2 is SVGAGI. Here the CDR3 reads CASSYRSAGGNSPLHF. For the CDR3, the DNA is TGTGCCAGCAGTTACCGGTCGGCAGGGGGTAATTCACCCCTCCACTTT.

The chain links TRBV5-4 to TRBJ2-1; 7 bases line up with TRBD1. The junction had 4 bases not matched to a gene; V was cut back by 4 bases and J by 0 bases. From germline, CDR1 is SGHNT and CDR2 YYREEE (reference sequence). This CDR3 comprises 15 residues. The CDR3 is CASSQTGYSYNEQFF. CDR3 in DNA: TGTGCCAGCAGCCAGACAGGGTACTCCTACAATGAGCAGTTCTTC. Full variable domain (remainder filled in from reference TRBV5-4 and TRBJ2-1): ETGVTQSPTHLIKTRGQQVTLRCSSQSGHNTVSWYQQALGQGPQFIFQYYREEENGRGNFPPRFSGLQFPNYSSELNVNALELDDSALYLCASSQTGYSYNEQFFGPGTRLTVL.

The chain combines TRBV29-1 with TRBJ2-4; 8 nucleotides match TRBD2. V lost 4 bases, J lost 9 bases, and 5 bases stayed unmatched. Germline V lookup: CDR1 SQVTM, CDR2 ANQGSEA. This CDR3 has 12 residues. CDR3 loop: CSVAGGDTIQYF. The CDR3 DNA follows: TGCAGCGTTGCCGGGGGGGATACCATTCAGTACTTC.

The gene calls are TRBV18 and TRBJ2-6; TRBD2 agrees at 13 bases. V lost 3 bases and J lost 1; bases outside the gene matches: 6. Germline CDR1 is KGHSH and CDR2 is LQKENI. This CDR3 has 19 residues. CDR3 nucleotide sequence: TGTGCCAGCTCACCGCAGCCACTAGCGGGGGGGTCTGGGGCCAACGTCCTGACTTTC. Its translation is CASSPQPLAGGSGANVLTF.

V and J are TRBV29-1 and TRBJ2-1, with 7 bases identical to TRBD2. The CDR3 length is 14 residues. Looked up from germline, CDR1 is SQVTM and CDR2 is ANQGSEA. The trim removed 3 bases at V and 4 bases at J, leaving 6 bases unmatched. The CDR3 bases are TGCAGCGTTGACCAAGCGGGGTTATACAATGAGCAGTTCTTC. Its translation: CSVDQAGLYNEQFF.

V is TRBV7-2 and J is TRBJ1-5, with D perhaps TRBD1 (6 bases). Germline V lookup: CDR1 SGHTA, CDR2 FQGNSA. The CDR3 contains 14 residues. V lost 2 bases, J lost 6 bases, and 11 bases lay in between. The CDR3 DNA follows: TGTGCCAGCAGCTTAATAGGGGGAGGTCAGCCCCAGCATTTT. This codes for CASSLIGGGQPQHF.

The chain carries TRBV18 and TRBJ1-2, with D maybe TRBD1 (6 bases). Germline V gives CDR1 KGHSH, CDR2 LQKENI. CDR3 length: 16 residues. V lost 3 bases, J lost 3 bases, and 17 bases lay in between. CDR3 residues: CASSPRLTDSYYGYTF. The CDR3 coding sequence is TGTGCCAGCTCACCGCGACTAACGGACAGCTACTATGGCTACACCTTC. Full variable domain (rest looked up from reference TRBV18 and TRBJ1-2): NAGVMQNPRHLVRRRGQEARLRCSPMKGHSHVYWYRQLPEEGLKFMVYLQKENIIDESGMPKERFSAEFPKEGPSILRIQQVVRGDSAAYFCASSPRLTDSYYGYTFGSGTRLTVV.

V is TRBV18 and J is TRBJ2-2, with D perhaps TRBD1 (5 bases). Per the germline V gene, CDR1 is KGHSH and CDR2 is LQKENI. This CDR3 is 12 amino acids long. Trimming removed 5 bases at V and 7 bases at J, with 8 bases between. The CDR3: CASSYRIGELFF. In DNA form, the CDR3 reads TGTGCCAGCTCATACAGGATCGGGGAGCTGTTTTTT.

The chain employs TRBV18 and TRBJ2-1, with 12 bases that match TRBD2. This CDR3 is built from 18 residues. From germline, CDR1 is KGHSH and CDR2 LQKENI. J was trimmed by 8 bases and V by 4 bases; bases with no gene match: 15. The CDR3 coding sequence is TGTGCCAGCTCACTGAACTCGGCTCTAGCGGGGGGGCCGCATGAGCAGTTCTTC. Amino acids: CASSLNSALAGGPHEQFF.

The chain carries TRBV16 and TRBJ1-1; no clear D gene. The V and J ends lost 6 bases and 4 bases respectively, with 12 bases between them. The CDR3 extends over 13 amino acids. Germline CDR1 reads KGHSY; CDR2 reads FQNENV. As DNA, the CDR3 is TGTGCCAGCAGTTACGTTCCCGTCACTGAAGCTTTCTTT. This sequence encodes CASSYVPVTEAFF. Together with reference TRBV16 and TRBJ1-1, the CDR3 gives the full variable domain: GEEVAQTPKHLVRGEGQKAKLYCAPIKGHSYVFWYQQVLKNEFKFLISFQNENVFDETGMPKERFSAKCLPNSPCSLEIQATKLEDSAVYFCASSYVPVTEAFFGQGTRLTVV.

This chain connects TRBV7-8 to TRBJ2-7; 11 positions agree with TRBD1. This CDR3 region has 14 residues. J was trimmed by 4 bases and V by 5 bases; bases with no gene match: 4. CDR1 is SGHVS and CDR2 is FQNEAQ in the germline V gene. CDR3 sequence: CASSVDRGRYEQYF. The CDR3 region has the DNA TGTGCCAGCAGCGTGGACAGGGGGCGTTACGAGCAGTACTTC.

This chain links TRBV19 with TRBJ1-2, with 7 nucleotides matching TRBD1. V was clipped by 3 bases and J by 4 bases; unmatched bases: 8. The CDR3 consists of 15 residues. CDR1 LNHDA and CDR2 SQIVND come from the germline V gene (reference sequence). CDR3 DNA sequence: TGTGCCAGTAGTATTCAGGGACAGAGGCTCTATGGCTACACCTTC. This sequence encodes CASSIQGQRLYGYTF.

In DNA form, the CDR3 reads TGTGCCAGCTCCCGGACAGGGCGGGACGAGCAGTACTTC. Protein product: CASSRTGRDEQYF. The chain is built from TRBV6-5 and TRBJ2-7; 8 bases agree with TRBD1. The CDR3 contains 13 residues. Germline lookup yields CDR1 MNHEY and CDR2 SVGAGI. Germline trimming cut 8 bases from V and 5 bases from J; bases unmatched to any gene: 8.

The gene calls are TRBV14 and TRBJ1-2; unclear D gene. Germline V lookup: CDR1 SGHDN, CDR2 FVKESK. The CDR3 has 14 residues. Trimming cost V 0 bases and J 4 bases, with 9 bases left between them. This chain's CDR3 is CASSQDRWGYGYTF. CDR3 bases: TGTGCCAGCAGCCAAGATCGGTGGGGCTATGGCTACACCTTC. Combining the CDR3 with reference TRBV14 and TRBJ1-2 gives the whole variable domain EAGVTQFPSHSVIEKGQTVTLRCDPISGHDNLYWYRRVMGKEIKFLLHFVKESKQDESGMPNNRFLAERTGGTYSTLKVQPAELEDSGVYFCASSQDRWGYGYTFGSGTRLTVV.

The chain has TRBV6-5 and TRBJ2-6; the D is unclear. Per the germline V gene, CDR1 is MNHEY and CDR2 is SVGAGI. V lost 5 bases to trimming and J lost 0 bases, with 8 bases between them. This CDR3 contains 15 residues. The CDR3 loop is CASSTDLSGANVLTF. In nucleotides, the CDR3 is TGTGCCAGCAGTACGGACCTCTCTGGGGCCAACGTCCTGACTTTC.

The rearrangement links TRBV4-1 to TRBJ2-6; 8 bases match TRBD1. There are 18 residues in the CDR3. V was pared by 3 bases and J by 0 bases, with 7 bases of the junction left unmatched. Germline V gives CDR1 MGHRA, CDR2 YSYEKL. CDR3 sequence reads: CASSHRDRGDSGANVLTF. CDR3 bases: TGCGCCAGCAGCCACAGAGACAGGGGAGACTCTGGGGCCAACGTCCTGACTTTC.

CDR3 DNA: TGCGCCAGCAGCCAAGAAGGCAGGGGGCCTAATAATTCACCCCTCCACTTT. Encoded protein: CASSQEGRGPNNSPLHF. The J gene is TRBJ1-6, the V gene TRBV4-1; 8 nucleotides align to TRBD1. J was trimmed by 5 bases and V by 0 bases; bases with no gene match: 6. The germline CDR1 and CDR2 sequences are MGHRA and YSYEKL. There are 17 residues in the CDR3.

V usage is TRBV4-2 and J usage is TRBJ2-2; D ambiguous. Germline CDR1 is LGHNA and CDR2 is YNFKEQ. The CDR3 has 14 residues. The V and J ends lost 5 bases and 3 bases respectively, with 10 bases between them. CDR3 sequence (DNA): TGTGCCAGCAGCACGATCACAGACACCGGGGAGCTGTTTTTT. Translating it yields CASSTITDTGELFF.

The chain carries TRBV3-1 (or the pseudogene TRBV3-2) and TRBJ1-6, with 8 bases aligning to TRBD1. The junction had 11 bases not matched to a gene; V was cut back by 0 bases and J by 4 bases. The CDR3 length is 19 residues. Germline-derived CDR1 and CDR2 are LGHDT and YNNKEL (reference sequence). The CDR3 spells CASSQDHGQGVSYNSPLHF. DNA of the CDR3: TGTGCCAGCAGCCAAGATCACGGACAGGGCGTATCGTATAATTCACCCCTCCACTTT.

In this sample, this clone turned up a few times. CDR3 nucleotide sequence: TGTGCCAGCAGCCTACAGGGACGGGTCACAGATACGCAGTATTTT. Amino acid sequence: CASSLQGRVTDTQYF. V and J are TRBV6-2 or TRBV6-3 and TRBJ2-3; TRBD1 is a possible D gene (6 bases). Trimming cost V 6 bases and J 2 bases, with 15 bases left between them. This CDR3 contains 15 residues. The germline gives CDR1 MNHEY, CDR2 SVGEGT.

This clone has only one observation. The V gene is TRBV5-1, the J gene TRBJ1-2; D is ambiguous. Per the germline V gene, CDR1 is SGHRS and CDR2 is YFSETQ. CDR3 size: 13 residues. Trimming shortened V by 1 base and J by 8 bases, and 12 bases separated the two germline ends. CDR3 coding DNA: TGCGCCAGCAGCTTGCTTCCAGTAGAAGGCTACACCTTC. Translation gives CASSLLPVEGYTF.

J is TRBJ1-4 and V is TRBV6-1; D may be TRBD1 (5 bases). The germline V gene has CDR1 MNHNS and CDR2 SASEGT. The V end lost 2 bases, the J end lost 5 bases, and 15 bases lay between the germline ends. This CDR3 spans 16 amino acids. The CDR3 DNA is TGTGCCAGCAGTGAACGGGGCTCTATGAGGAATGAAAAACTGTTTTTT. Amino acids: CASSERGSMRNEKLFF.

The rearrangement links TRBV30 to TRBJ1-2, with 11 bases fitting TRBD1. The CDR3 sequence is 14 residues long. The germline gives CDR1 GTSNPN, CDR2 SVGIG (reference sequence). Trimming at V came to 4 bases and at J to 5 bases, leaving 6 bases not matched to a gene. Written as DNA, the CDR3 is TGTGCCTGGAACTTTGGGACAGGGGGATATGGCTACACCTTC. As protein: CAWNFGTGGYGYTF. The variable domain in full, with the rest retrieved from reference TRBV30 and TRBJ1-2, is SQTIHQWPATLVQPVGSPLSLECTVEGTSNPNLYWYRQAAGRGLQLLFYSVGIGQISSEVPQNLSASRPQDRQFILSSKKLLLSDSGFYLCAWNFGTGGYGYTFGSGTRLTVV.

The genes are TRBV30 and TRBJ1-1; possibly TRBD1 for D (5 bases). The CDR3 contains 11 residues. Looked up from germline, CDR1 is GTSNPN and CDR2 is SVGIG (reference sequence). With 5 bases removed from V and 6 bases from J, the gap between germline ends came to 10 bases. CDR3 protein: CAWQGYAEAFF. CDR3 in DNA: TGTGCCTGGCAGGGATACGCTGAAGCTTTCTTT.

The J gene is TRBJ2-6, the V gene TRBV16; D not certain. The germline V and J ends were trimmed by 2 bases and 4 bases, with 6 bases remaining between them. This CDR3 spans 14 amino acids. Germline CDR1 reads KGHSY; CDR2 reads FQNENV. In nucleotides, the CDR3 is TGTGCCAGCAGCCAAGGTGACGGGGCCAACGTCCTGACTTTC. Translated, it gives CASSQGDGANVLTF.

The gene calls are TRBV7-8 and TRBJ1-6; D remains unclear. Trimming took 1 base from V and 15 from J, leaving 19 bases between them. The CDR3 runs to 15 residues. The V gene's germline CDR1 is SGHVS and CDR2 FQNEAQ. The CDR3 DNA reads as TGTGCCAGCAGCTTAGACAACCGCCGGTTTAGTCACCTCCACTTT. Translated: CASSLDNRRFSHLHF.

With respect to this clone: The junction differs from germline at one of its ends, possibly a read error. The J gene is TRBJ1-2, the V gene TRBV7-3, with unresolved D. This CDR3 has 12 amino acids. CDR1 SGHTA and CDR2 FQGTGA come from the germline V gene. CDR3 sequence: CASSLPSEQKVF. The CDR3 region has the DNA TGTGCCAGCAGCCTCCCTTCGGAGCAGAAGGTCTTC.

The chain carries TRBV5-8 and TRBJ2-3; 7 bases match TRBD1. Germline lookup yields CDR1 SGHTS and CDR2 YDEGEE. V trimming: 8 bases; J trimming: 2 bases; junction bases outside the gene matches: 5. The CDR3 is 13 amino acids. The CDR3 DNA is TGTGCCAGTAACAGGGGAAACACAGATACGCAGTATTTT. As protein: CASNRGNTDTQYF.

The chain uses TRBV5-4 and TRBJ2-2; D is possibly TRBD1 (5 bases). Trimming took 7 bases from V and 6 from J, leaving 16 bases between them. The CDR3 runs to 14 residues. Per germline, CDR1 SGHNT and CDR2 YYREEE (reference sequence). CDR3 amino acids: CASLYRGSPGELFF. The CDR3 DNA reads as TGTGCCAGCTTGTATAGGGGATCCCCCGGGGAGCTGTTTTTT.